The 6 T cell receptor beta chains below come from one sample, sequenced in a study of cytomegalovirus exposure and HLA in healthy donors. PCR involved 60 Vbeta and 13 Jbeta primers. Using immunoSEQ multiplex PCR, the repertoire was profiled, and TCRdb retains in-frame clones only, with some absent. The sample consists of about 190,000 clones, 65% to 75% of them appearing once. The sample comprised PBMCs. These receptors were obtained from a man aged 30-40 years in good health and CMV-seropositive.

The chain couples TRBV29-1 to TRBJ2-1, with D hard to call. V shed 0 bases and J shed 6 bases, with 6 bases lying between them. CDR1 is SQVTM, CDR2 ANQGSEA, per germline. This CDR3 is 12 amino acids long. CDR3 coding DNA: TGCAGCGTTGAAGAGAACTCCAATGAGCAGTTCTTC. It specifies CSVEENSNEQFF.

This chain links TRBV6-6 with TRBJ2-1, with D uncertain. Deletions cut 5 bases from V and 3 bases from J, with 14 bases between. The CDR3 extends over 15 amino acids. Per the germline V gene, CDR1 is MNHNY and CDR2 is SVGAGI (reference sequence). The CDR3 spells CASSASGGFYNEQFF. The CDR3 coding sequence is TGTGCCAGCAGTGCCTCGGGTGGTTTCTACAATGAGCAGTTCTTC.

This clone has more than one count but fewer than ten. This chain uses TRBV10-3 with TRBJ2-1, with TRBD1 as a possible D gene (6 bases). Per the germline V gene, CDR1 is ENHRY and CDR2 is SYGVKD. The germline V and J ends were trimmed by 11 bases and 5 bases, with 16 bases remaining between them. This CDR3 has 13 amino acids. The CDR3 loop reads CAVYRDGNNEQFF. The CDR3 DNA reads TGTGCCGTCTACAGGGACGGAAACAATGAGCAGTTCTTC.

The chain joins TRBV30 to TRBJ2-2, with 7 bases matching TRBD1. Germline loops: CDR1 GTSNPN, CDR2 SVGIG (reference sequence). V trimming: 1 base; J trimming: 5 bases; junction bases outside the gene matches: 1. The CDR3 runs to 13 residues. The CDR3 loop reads CAWSGQGTGELFF. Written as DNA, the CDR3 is TGTGCCTGGAGTGGACAGGGTACCGGGGAGCTGTTTTTT.

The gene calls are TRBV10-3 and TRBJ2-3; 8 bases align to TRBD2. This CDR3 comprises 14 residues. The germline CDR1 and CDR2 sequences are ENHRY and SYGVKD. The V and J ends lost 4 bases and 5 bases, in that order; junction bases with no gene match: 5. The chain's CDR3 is CAISVSGGKDTQYF. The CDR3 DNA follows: TGTGCCATCAGTGTGAGCGGGGGAAAAGATACGCAGTATTTT.

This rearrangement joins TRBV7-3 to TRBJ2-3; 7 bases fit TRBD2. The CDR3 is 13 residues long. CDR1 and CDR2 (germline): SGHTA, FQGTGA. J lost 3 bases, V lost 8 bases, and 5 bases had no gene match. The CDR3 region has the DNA TGTGCCAGCGGACCGGGAGGTACAGATACGCAGTATTTT. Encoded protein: CASGPGGTDTQYF.